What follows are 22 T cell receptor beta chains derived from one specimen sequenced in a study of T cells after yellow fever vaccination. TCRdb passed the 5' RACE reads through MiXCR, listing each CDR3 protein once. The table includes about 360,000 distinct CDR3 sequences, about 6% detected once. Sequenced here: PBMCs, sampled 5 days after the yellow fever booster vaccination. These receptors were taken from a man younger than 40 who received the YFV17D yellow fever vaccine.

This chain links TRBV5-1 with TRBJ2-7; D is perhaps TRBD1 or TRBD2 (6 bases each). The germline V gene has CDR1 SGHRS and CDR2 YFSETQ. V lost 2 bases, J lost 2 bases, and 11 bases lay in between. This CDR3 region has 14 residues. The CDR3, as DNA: TGCGCCAGCAGCTTTTCGGAGGGGGCCTACGAGCAGTACTTC. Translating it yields CASSFSEGAYEQYF.

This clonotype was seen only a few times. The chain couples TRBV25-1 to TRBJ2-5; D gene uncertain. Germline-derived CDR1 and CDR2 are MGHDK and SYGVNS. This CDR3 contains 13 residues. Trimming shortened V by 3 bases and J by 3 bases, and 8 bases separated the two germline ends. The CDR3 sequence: CASSEPVEETQYF. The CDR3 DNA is TGTGCCAGCAGTGAGCCGGTAGAAGAGACCCAGTACTTC.

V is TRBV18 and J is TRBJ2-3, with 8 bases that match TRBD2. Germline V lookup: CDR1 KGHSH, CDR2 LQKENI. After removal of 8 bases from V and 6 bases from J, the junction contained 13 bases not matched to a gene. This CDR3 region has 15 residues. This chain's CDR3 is CASALGLGSDDTQYF. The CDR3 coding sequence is TGTGCCAGCGCCCTGGGACTAGGGTCCGACGATACGCAGTATTTT.

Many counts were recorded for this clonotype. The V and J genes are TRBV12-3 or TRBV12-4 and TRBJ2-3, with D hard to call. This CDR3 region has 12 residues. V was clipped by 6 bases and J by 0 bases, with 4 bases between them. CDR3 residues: CASSASTDTQYF. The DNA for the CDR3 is TGTGCCAGCAGCGCTAGCACAGATACGCAGTATTTT.

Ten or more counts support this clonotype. The CDR3 DNA is TGCAGCGCACGGACAGGGCAGACTTTCTTT. Translating gives CSARTGQTFF. This chain joins TRBV29-1 and TRBJ1-1; 8 positions match TRBD1. The length of the CDR3 is 10 residues. V dropped 7 bases and J dropped 12; count of bases not matched to a gene: 7. The V gene's germline CDR1 is SQVTM and CDR2 ANQGSEA.

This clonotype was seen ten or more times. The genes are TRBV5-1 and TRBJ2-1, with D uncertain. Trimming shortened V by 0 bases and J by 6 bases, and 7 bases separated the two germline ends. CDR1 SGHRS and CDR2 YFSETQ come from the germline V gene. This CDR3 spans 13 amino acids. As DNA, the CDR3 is TGCGCCAGCAGCTTGGAATTTCCCAATGAGCAGTTCTTC. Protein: CASSLEFPNEQFF. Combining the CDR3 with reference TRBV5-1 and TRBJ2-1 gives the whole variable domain KAGVTQTPRYLIKTRGQQVTLSCSPISGHRSVSWYQQTPGQGLQFLFEYFSETQRNKGNFPGRFSGRQFSNSRSEMNVSTLELGDSALYLCASSLEFPNEQFFGPGTRLTVL.

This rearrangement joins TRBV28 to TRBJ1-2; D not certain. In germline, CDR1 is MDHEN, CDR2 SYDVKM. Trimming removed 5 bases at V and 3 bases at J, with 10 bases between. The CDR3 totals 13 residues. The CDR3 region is CASSPPRDYGYTF. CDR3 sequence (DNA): TGTGCCAGCAGTCCCCCGCGGGACTATGGCTACACCTTC.

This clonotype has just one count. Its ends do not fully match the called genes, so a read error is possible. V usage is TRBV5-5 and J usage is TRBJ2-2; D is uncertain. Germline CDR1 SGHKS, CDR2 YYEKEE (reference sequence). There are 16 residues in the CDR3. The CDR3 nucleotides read TGTACCAGCAGCTTGGAAGCCAGGAGAAACACCGGGGAGCTGTTTTTT. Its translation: CTSSLEARRNTGELFF.

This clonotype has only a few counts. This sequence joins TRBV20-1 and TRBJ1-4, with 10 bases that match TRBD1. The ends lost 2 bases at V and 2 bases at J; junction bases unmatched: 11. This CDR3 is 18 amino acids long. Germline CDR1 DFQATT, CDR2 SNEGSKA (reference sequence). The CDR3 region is CSARPLLGTGDTNEKLFF. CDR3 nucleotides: TGCAGTGCTAGACCTCTCCTCGGGACAGGGGACACTAATGAAAAACTGTTTTTT.

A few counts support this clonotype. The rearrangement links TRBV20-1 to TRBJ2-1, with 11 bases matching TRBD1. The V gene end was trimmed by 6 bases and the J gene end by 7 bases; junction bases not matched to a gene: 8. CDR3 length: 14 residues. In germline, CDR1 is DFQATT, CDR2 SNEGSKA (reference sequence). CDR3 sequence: CSAPTGTGGNEQFF. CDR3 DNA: TGCAGTGCGCCCACCGGGACAGGGGGTAATGAGCAGTTCTTC.

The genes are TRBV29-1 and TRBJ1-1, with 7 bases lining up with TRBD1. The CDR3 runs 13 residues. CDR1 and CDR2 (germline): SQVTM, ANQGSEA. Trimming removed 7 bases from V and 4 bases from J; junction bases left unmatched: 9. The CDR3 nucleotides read TGCAGCGGATCTACAGGGGTCCTCACTGAAGCTTTCTTT. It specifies CSGSTGVLTEAFF.

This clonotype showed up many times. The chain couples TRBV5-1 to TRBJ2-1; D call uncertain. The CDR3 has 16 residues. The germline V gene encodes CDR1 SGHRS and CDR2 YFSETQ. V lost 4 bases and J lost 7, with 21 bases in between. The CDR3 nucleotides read TGCGCCAGCAGCAAACAACCGGGCCCACCCCGTAATGAGCAGTTCTTC. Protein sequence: CASSKQPGPPRNEQFF. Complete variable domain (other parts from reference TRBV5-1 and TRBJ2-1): KAGVTQTPRYLIKTRGQQVTLSCSPISGHRSVSWYQQTPGQGLQFLFEYFSETQRNKGNFPGRFSGRQFSNSRSEMNVSTLELGDSALYLCASSKQPGPPRNEQFFGPGTRLTVL.

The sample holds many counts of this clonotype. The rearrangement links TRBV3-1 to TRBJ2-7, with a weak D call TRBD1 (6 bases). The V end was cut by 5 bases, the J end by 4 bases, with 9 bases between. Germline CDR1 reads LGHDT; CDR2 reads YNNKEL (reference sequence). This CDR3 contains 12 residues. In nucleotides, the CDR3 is TGTGCCAGCAGCGAACAGGGTTACGAGCAGTACTTC. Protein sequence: CASSEQGYEQYF.

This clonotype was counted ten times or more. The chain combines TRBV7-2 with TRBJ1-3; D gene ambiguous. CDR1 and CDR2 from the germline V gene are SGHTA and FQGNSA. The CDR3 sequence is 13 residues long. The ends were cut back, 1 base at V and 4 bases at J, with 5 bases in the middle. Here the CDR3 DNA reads TGTGCCAGCAGCTTAGTCCAGGGAAACACCATATATTTT. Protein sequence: CASSLVQGNTIYF.

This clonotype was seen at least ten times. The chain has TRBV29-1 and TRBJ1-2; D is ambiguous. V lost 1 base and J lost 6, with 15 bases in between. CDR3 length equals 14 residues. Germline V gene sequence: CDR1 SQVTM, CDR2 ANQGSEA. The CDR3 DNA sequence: TGCAGCGTTGAAGGCCTGGCTCTGCCACATGGCTACACCTTC. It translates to CSVEGLALPHGYTF.

The CDR3 bases are TGTGCCAGCAGGATCGAGGTGAGGGAGCAGTTCTTC. Amino acids: CASRIEVREQFF. The chain recombines TRBV12-3 or TRBV12-4 with TRBJ2-1; D gene ambiguous. The CDR3 has 12 residues. Trimming pared 6 bases from V and 10 bases from J, leaving 13 bases between.

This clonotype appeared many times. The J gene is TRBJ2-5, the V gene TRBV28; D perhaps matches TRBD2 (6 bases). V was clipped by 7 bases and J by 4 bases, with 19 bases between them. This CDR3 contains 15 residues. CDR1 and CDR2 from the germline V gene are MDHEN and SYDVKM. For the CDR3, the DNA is TGTGCCAGCATCCCACAGGTCCCGGGGGTAGAGACCCAGTACTTC. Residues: CASIPQVPGVETQYF. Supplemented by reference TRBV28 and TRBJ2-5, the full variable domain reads DVKVTQSSRYLVKRTGEKVFLECVQDMDHENMFWYRQDPGLGLRLIYFSYDVKMKEKGDIPEGYSVSREKKERFSLILESASTNQTSMYLCASIPQVPGVETQYFGPGTRLLVL.

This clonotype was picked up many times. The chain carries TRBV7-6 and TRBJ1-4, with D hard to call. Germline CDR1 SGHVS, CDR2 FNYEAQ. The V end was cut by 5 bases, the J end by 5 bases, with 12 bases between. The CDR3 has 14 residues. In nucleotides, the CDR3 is TGTGCCAGCAGCGACGGACGGTTAAATGAAAAACTGTTTTTT. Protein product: CASSDGRLNEKLFF. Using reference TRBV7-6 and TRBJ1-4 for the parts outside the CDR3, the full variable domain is GAGVSQSPRYKVTKRGQDVALRCDPISGHVSLYWYRQALGQGPEFLTYFNYEAQQDKSGLPNDRFSAERPEGSISTLTIQRTEQRDSAMYRCASSDGRLNEKLFFGSGTQLSVL.

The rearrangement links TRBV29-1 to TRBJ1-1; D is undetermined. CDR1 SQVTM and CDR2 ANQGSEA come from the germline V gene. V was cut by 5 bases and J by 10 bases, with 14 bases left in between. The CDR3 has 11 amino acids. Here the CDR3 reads CSVSREVVAFF. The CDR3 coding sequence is TGCAGCGTTAGCCGCGAGGTGGTAGCTTTCTTT.

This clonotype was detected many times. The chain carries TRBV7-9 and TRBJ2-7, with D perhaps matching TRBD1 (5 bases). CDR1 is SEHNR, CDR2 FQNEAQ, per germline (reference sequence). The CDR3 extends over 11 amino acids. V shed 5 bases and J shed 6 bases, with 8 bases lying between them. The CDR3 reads CASSTDTEQYF. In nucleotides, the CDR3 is TGTGCCAGCAGCACGGACACCGAGCAGTACTTC.

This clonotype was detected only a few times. The CDR3 DNA reads TGCGCCAGCAGCTGGGGAGACTATAACACCGGGGAGCTGTTTTTT. Translated: CASSWGDYNTGELFF. This sequence joins TRBV4-1 and TRBJ2-2; D might be TRBD2 (5 bases). The CDR3 has 15 residues. The germline V gene has CDR1 MGHRA and CDR2 YSYEKL. Between the trimmed V and J ends, which lost 5 bases and 2 bases, there was a span of 12 bases.

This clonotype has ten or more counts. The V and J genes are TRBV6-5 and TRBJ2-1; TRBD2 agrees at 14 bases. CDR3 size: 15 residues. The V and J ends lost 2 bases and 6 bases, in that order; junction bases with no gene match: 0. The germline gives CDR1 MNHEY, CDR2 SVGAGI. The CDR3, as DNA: TGTGCCAGCAGTTACGGGACTAGCGGGGGCAATGAGCAGTTCTTC. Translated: CASSYGTSGGNEQFF.